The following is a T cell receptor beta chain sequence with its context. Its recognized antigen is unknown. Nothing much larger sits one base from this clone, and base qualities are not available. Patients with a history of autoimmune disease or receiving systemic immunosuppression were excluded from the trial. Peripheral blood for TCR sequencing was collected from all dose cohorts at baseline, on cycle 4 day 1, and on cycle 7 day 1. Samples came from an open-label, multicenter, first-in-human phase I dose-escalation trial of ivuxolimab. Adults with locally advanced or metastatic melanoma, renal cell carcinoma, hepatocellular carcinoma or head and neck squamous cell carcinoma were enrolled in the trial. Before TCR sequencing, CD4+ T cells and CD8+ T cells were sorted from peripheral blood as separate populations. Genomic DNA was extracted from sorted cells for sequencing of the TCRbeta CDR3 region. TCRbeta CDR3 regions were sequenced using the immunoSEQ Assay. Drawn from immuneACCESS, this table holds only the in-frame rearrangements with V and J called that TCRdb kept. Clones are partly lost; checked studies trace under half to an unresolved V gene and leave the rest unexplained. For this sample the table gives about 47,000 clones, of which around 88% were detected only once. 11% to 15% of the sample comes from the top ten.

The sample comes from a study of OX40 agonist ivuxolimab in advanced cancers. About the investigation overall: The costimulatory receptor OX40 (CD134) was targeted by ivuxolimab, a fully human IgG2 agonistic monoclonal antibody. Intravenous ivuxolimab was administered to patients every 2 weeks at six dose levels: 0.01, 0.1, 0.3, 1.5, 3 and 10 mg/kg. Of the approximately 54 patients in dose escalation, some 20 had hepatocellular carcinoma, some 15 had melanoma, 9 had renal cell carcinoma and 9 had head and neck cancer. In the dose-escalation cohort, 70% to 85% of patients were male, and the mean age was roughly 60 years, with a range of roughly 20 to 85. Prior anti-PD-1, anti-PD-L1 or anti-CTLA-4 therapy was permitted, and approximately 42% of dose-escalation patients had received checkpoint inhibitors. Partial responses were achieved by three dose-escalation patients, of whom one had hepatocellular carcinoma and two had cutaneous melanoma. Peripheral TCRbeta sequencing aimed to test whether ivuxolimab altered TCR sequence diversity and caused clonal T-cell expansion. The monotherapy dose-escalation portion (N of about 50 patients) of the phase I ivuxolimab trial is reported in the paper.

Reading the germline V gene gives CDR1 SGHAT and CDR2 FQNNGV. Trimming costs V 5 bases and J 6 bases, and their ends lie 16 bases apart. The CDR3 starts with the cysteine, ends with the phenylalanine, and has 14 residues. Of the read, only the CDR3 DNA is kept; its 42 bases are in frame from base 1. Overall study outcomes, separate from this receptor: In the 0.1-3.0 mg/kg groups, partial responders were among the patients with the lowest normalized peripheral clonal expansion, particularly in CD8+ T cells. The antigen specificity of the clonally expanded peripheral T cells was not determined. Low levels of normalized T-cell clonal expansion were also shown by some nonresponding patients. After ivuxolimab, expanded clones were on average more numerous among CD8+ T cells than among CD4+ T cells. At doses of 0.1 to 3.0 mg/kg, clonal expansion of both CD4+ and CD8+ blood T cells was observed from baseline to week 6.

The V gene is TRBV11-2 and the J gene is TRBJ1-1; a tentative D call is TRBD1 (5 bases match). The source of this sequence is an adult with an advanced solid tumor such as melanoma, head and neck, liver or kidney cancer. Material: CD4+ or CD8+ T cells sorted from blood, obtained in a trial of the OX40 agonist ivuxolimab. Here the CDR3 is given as CASSQQVGVSEAFF. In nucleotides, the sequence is TGTGCCAGCAGCCAACAGGTAGGGGTCTCTGAAGCTTTCTTT.